The 14 T cell receptor beta chains presented below share a single source sample, sequenced in a study of CD8 T cells in Susac syndrome. Random-hexamer reverse transcription was applied to about 0.45 to 1 ug RNA. TCRdb recomputed calls from the immunoSEQ multiplex PCR reads with MiXCR, one row per CDR3 protein. The profile covers some 250,000 distinct CDR3 sequences, with about 96% appearing a single time and about 0.094% taken by the ten largest. The sample was CD4+ T cells from PBMCs. Source of these receptors: a human donor with Susac syndrome.

The rearrangement joins TRBV7-2 to TRBJ2-7, with D perhaps matching TRBD2 (7 bases). With 5 bases removed from V and 3 bases from J, the gap between germline ends came to 20 bases. CDR3 size: 16 residues. Germline CDR1 is SGHTA and CDR2 is FQGNSA. CDR3 sequence reads: CASSRRGAAGGYEQYF. CDR3 bases: TGTGCCAGCAGCCGTCGGGGGGCGGCGGGTGGCTACGAGCAGTACTTC.

J is TRBJ1-5 and V is TRBV4-1; D is ambiguous. The germline V and J ends were trimmed by 0 bases and 5 bases, with 17 bases remaining between them. This CDR3 contains 17 residues. Per germline, CDR1 MGHRA and CDR2 YSYEKL. The CDR3: CASSQDESPRIDQPQHF. The CDR3 DNA reads TGCGCCAGCAGCCAAGATGAGAGCCCGCGGATAGATCAGCCCCAGCATTTT.

V is TRBV20-1 and J is TRBJ2-1; tentatively, D is TRBD1 or TRBD2 (5 bases each). Germline CDR1 and CDR2: DFQATT and SNEGSKA (reference sequence). The length of the CDR3 is 12 residues. CDR3 coding DNA: TGCGGGACCCCTAGCTCCTACAATGAGCAGTTCTTC. Translation gives CGTPSSYNEQFF.

This chain uses TRBV7-9 with TRBJ2-7; D possibly uses TRBD1 or TRBD2 (6 bases each). V was pared by 1 base and J by 5 bases, with 21 bases between. Germline V gives CDR1 SEHNR, CDR2 FQNEAQ (reference sequence). This CDR3 contains 17 residues. The CDR3 DNA reads TGTGCCAGCAGCTTAGAGGCGGGACACTGGTACCCAGACGAGCAGTACTTC. It codes for CASSLEAGHWYPDEQYF.

The chain employs TRBV18 and TRBJ1-5; the D is unclear. CDR3 length: 16 amino acids. In germline, CDR1 is KGHSH, CDR2 LQKENI. Trimming took off 6 bases at V and 2 bases at J, with 17 bases between the two ends. CDR3 protein: CASSYGSARRNQPQHF. CDR3 nucleotide sequence: TGTGCCAGCTCTTATGGGTCCGCGAGGCGCAATCAGCCCCAGCATTTT.

V usage is TRBV6-5 and J usage is TRBJ2-1, with a possible D match to TRBD2 (5 bases). Germline V gene lookup returns CDR1 MNHEY and CDR2 SVGAGI. The CDR3 contains 14 residues. V lost 2 bases and J lost 5, with 10 bases in between. The CDR3 DNA is TGTGCCAGCAGTTACCGGGAACGGAACAATGAGCAGTTCTTC. This encodes CASSYRERNNEQFF.

V and J are TRBV20-1 and TRBJ2-5; no reliable D call. The length of the CDR3 is 11 residues. V lost 3 bases and J 2 bases, leaving 4 bases between the germline ends. Germline values: CDR1 DFQATT, CDR2 SNEGSKA (reference sequence). The CDR3 bases are TGCAGTGCTAGGCTTCAAGAGACCCAGTACTTC. Translated: CSARLQETQYF.

The chain has TRBV5-1 and TRBJ2-2; D gene ambiguous. V lost 3 bases and J lost 5, with 8 bases in between. The CDR3 is 13 residues long. Germline-derived CDR1 and CDR2 are SGHRS and YFSETQ. In DNA form, the CDR3 reads TGCGCCAGCAGCTCCGAAGAAACCGGGGAGCTGTTTTTT. It specifies CASSSEETGELFF.

The rearrangement uses TRBV3-1 and TRBJ2-7; perhaps TRBD1 as D (5 bases). This CDR3 is built from 13 residues. Germline assignment: CDR1 LGHDT and CDR2 YNNKEL (reference sequence). The V end was cut by 0 bases, the J end by 9 bases, with 12 bases between. CDR3 bases: TGTGCCAGCAGCCAAGATTTTAGGGGTGCGCAGTACTTC. Amino acids: CASSQDFRGAQYF.

The chain joins TRBV6-5 to TRBJ1-4, with D hard to call. V was cut by 0 bases and J by 5 bases, with 16 bases left in between. CDR3 length equals 17 residues. CDR1 and CDR2 from the germline V gene are MNHEY and SVGAGI. The CDR3 reads CASSYSGFGGVNEKLFF. The CDR3 DNA sequence: TGTGCCAGCAGTTACTCAGGGTTCGGCGGAGTGAATGAAAAACTGTTTTTT.

This clonotype has more than one count but fewer than ten. This rearrangement joins TRBV29-1 to TRBJ2-7; D is ambiguous. Between the trimmed V and J ends, which lost 4 bases and 2 bases, there was a span of 9 bases. CDR3 length: 12 amino acids. From germline, CDR1 is SQVTM and CDR2 ANQGSEA. In nucleotides, the CDR3 is TGCAGCGTTGCCTACAACACCTACGAGCAGTACTTC. It encodes CSVAYNTYEQYF.

The V call is TRBV25-1, the J call TRBJ2-7; 7 bases agree with TRBD1. The trim removed 4 bases at V and 7 bases at J, leaving 10 bases unmatched. The germline V gene encodes CDR1 MGHDK and CDR2 SYGVNS. The CDR3 runs 14 residues. The CDR3 bases are TGTGCCAGCAGTGCCCATGGGACAGCTGGGGAGCAGTACTTC. Its translation: CASSAHGTAGEQYF.

V gene TRBV5-4 combines with J gene TRBJ2-6; D unresolved. Germline V gives CDR1 SGHNT, CDR2 YYREEE (reference sequence). The germline V and J ends were trimmed by 5 bases and 0 bases, with 9 bases remaining between them. The CDR3 totals 15 residues. CDR3 amino acids: CASRAPYSGANVLTF. Here the CDR3 DNA reads TGTGCCAGCAGGGCGCCCTACTCTGGGGCCAACGTCCTGACTTTC.

This clonotype occurred once. The chain couples TRBV20-1 to TRBJ1-2; D may be TRBD1 (5 bases). The length of the CDR3 is 12 residues. Deletions cut 3 bases from V and 3 bases from J, with 8 bases between. Germline V gene data show CDR1 as DFQATT and CDR2 as SNEGSKA (reference sequence). The CDR3 sequence is CSARGPDYGYTF. The CDR3 nucleotides read TGCAGTGCTAGGGGGCCGGACTATGGCTACACCTTC.